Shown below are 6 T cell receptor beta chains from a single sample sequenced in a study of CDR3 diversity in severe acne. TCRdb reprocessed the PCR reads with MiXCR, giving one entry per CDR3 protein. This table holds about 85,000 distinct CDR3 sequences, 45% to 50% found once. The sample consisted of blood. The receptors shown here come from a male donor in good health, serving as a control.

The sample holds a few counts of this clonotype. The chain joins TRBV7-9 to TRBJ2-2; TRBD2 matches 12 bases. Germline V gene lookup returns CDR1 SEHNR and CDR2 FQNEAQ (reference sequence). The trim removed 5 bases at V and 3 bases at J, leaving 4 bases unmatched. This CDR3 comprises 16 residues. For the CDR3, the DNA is TGTGCCAGCAGCCTCGGACTAGCGGGACACACCGGGGAGCTGTTTTTT. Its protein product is CASSLGLAGHTGELFF.

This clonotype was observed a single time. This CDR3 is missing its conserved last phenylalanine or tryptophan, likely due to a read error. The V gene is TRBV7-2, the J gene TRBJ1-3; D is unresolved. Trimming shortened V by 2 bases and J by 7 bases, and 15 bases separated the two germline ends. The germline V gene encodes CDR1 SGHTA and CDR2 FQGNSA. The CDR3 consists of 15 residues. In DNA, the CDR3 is TGTGCCAGCAGCTTACCCGGAAGCTTTGGGAACACCATATATTTA. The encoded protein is CASSLPGSFGNTIYL.

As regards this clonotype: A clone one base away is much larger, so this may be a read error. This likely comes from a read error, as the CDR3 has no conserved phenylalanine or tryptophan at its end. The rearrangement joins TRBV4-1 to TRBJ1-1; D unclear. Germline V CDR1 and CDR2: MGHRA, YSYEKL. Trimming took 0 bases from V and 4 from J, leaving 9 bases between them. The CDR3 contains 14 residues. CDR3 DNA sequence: TGCGCCAGCAGCCAAGATGGGCGGCTCACTGAAGCTTTCTAT. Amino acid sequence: CASSQDGRLTEAFY.

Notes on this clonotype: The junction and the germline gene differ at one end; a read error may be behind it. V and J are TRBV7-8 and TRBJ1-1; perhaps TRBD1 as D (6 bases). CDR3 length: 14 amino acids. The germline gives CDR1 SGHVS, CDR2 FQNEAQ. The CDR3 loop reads CASRSGHPNTGAFF. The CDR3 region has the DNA TGTGCCAGCAGATCGGGACACCCGAACACTGGAGCTTTCTTT.

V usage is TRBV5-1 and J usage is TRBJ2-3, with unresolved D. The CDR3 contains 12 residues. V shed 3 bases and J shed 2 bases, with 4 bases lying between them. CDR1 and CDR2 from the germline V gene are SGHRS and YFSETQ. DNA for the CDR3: TGCGCCAGCAGCTCAACCACAGATACGCAGTATTTT. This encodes CASSSTTDTQYF.

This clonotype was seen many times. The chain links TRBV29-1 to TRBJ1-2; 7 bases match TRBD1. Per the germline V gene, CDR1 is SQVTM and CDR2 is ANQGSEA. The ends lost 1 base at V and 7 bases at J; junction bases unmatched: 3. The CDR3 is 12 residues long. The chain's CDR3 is CSVEAAGGGYTF. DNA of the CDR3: TGCAGCGTTGAAGCGGCAGGGGGTGGCTACACCTTC. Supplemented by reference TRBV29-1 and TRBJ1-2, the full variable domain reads SAVISQKPSRDICQRGTSLTIQCQVDSQVTMMFWYRQQPGQSLTLIATANQGSEATYESGFVIDKFPISRPNLTFSTLTVSNMSPEDSSIYLCSVEAAGGGYTFGSGTRLTVV.